The 27 T cell receptor beta chains below were found in one sample sequenced in a study of PD-1 blockade in classical Hodgkin lymphoma. Patients all relapsed after autologous stem cell transplantation, and there was variation in brentuximab vedotin exposure. Repertoires were generated with immunoSEQ multiplex PCR, while TCRdb's copy carries only in-frame clones and drops some. The table shows about 40,000 clones, with over 80% occurring only once. Sequenced material: peripheral blood mononuclear cells (PBMCs), taken at baseline. Receptors were obtained from a human donor with classical Hodgkin lymphoma.

The chain combines TRBV6-1 with TRBJ2-1; 9 bases are a match to TRBD1. The ends lost 6 bases at V and 8 bases at J; junction bases unmatched: 8. Germline CDR1 is MNHNS and CDR2 is SASEGT. The CDR3 covers 14 residues. The CDR3 region is CASRPPGQGDEQFF. CDR3 nucleotide sequence: TGTGCCAGCAGACCCCCGGGACAGGGCGATGAGCAGTTCTTC.

V usage is TRBV7-8 and J usage is TRBJ1-5, with D possibly matching TRBD1 (6 bases). The CDR3 has 15 amino acids. From germline, CDR1 is SGHVS and CDR2 FQNEAQ. V lost 4 bases, J lost 4 bases, and 14 bases lay in between. The CDR3 is CASSSQGGLNQPQHF. The CDR3 coding sequence is TGTGCCAGCAGCTCCCAAGGGGGACTTAATCAGCCCCAGCATTTT.

This rearrangement joins TRBV6-5 to TRBJ1-6, with D perhaps TRBD1 (6 bases). This CDR3 comprises 16 residues. Trimming took 2 bases from V and 0 from J, leaving 8 bases between them. From germline, CDR1 is MNHEY and CDR2 SVGAGI. The CDR3 here is CASSYGGSSYNSPLHF. The CDR3 region has the DNA TGTGCCAGCAGTTACGGGGGCAGCTCCTATAATTCACCCCTCCACTTT.

The chain carries TRBV27 and TRBJ1-2; D remains ambiguous. The ends were cut back, 8 bases at V and 0 bases at J, with 19 bases in the middle. Looked up from germline, CDR1 is MNHEY and CDR2 is SMNVEV (reference sequence). CDR3 size: 16 residues. The CDR3 loop is CASSKLAAGTNYGYTF. In DNA form, the CDR3 reads TGTGCCAGCTCAAAACTAGCGGCCGGTACTAACTATGGCTACACCTTC.

The chain couples TRBV7-3 to TRBJ2-5; TRBD2 agrees at 10 bases. The length of the CDR3 is 16 residues. The trim removed 5 bases at V and 5 bases at J, leaving 11 bases unmatched. Germline CDR1 SGHTA, CDR2 FQGTGA. The CDR3, as DNA: TGTGCCAGCAGCCTAGCCCACCTAGCGGGGGTGGAGACCCAGTACTTC. It is translated as CASSLAHLAGVETQYF.

The chain uses TRBV4-1 and TRBJ2-5, with D unclear. The V end was cut by 0 bases, the J end by 4 bases, with 12 bases between. Per germline, CDR1 MGHRA and CDR2 YSYEKL. The CDR3 runs 15 residues. This CDR3 is CASSQDPVGRETQYF. The CDR3 DNA sequence: TGCGCCAGCAGCCAAGATCCGGTGGGCCGAGAGACCCAGTACTTC.

Only a few counts were recorded for this clone. The chain links TRBV5-4 to TRBJ2-5, with a possible D match to TRBD2 (5 bases). CDR1 SGHNT and CDR2 YYREEE come from the germline V gene (reference sequence). The CDR3 sequence is 14 residues long. Trimming removed 1 base at V and 7 bases at J, with 14 bases between. In DNA, the CDR3 is TGTGCCAGCAGCTTGCGTCTAGCTGTCGGGACCCAGTACTTC. This sequence encodes CASSLRLAVGTQYF.

The J gene is TRBJ2-1, the V gene TRBV6-5, with 9 positions matching TRBD2. The CDR3 is 15 residues long. J lost 5 bases, V lost 4 bases, and 6 bases had no gene match. The germline V gene has CDR1 MNHEY and CDR2 SVGAGI. The CDR3: CASSLLTSGDNEQFF. CDR3 nucleotides: TGTGCCAGCAGTTTGCTGACTAGCGGAGACAATGAGCAGTTCTTC.

This rearrangement joins TRBV4-3 to TRBJ2-7, with 15 nucleotides matching TRBD2. Trimming cost V 4 bases and J 0 bases; bases outside gene matches: 13. The CDR3 is 20 amino acids. CDR1 LGHNA and CDR2 YSLEER come from the germline V gene. The CDR3 spells CASSLNTPGLAGGPSYEQYF. CDR3 in DNA: TGCGCCAGCAGCCTAAATACCCCGGGACTAGCGGGAGGACCCTCCTACGAGCAGTACTTC.

The chain is built from TRBV5-6 and TRBJ1-2; TRBD1 matches at 8 bases. Looked up from germline, CDR1 is SGHDT and CDR2 is YYEEEE. This CDR3 region has 18 residues. V lost 1 base to trimming and J lost 1 base; unmatched junction nucleotides: 12. Here the CDR3 reads CASSLLGQGALRNYGYTF. As DNA, the CDR3 is TGTGCCAGCAGCTTGCTCGGACAGGGTGCCCTCCGTAACTATGGCTACACCTTC.

The V call is TRBV4-3, the J call TRBJ2-2; 7 bases line up with TRBD2. CDR3 size: 16 residues. V trimming: 2 bases; J trimming: 4 bases; junction bases outside the gene matches: 7. Germline CDR1 LGHNA, CDR2 YSLEER. CDR3 sequence reads: CASSQYLAGVTGELFF. DNA for the CDR3: TGCGCCAGCAGCCAATACCTCGCGGGAGTCACCGGGGAGCTGTTTTTT.

The chain links TRBV30 to TRBJ2-1; D is unclear. The germline V gene has CDR1 GTSNPN and CDR2 SVGIG (reference sequence). The CDR3 length is 13 residues. With 0 bases removed from V and 5 bases from J, the gap between germline ends came to 8 bases. The CDR3 is CAWSVHWDNEQFF. For the CDR3, the DNA is TGTGCCTGGAGTGTACACTGGGACAATGAGCAGTTCTTC.

The rearrangement links TRBV28 to TRBJ2-1; D gene ambiguous. Germline V gives CDR1 MDHEN, CDR2 SYDVKM. The CDR3 contains 13 residues. Trimming pared 2 bases from V and 4 bases from J, leaving 6 bases between. CDR3 in DNA: TGTGCCAGCAGTTTAGATGGGTACAATGAGCAGTTCTTC. This translates into CASSLDGYNEQFF.

This clone has just one count. The CDR3 here is CASQDEYGNTIYF. The CDR3 DNA sequence: TGTGCCAGTCAGGACGAATACGGAAACACCATATATTTT. The chain employs TRBV19 and TRBJ1-3; D not certain. The length of the CDR3 is 13 residues. Germline V gives CDR1 LNHDA, CDR2 SQIVND (reference sequence). With 8 bases removed from V and 4 bases from J, the gap between germline ends came to 12 bases. The whole variable domain, filled in from reference TRBV19 and TRBJ1-3, reads DGGITQSPKYLFRKEGQNVTLSCEQNLNHDAMYWYRQDPGQGLRLIYYSQIVNDFQKGDIAEGYSVSREKKESFPLTVTSAQKNPTAFYLCASQDEYGNTIYFGEGSWLTVV.

This clone was detected only a few times. The chain couples TRBV23-1 to TRBJ2-7; D is undetermined. TRBV23-1 is an open reading frame whose function is uncertain. Trimming left V 2 bases short and J 3 bases short, with 11 bases between. The CDR3 totals 14 residues. CDR3: CASSQGSEDYEQYF. The CDR3 DNA is TGCGCCAGCAGTCAAGGCAGTGAGGACTACGAGCAGTACTTC.

The rearrangement uses TRBV5-1 and TRBJ2-1, with D possibly matching TRBD2 (5 bases). The length of the CDR3 is 13 residues. The germline V gene has CDR1 SGHRS and CDR2 YFSETQ. Deletions cut 1 base from V and 7 bases from J, with 9 bases between. The CDR3 DNA is TGCGCCAGCAGCTTGACCGGAGGAAATGAGCAGTTCTTC. Its protein product is CASSLTGGNEQFF.

The CDR3 region has the DNA TGCAGCGCAGCGGGCCGACTCAACGAGGTGAACACTGAAGCTTTCTTT. Protein: CSAAGRLNEVNTEAFF. The rearrangement links TRBV29-1 to TRBJ1-1; D is unclear. With 7 bases removed from V and 0 bases from J, the gap between germline ends came to 21 bases. The CDR3 spans 16 residues. Looked up from germline, CDR1 is SQVTM and CDR2 is ANQGSEA.

The V gene is TRBV7-9, the J gene TRBJ2-1, with TRBD1 as a possible D gene (6 bases). Germline loops: CDR1 SEHNR, CDR2 FQNEAQ (reference sequence). The ends were cut back, 1 base at V and 0 bases at J, with 7 bases in the middle. This CDR3 region has 15 residues. In DNA, the CDR3 is TGTGCCAGCAGCTTAGTAGGGGGCTCCTACAATGAGCAGTTCTTC. Protein: CASSLVGGSYNEQFF.

The chain is built from TRBV7-3 and TRBJ2-1; 9 bases match TRBD1. V was clipped by 5 bases and J by 5 bases; unmatched bases: 7. This CDR3 has 15 amino acids. Germline values: CDR1 SGHTA, CDR2 FQGTGA. The CDR3 region is CASSNYRGLNNEQFF. The CDR3 nucleotides read TGTGCCAGCAGCAACTACAGGGGGCTGAACAATGAGCAGTTCTTC.

CDR3 in DNA: TGTGCCAGTAGTAGAAACCCCACAGGGGTGATGGCTGAAGCTTTCTTT. Its protein product is CASSRNPTGVMAEAFF. V usage is TRBV19 and J usage is TRBJ1-1, with 7 nucleotides matching TRBD1. The CDR3 runs 16 residues. Germline CDR1 is LNHDA and CDR2 is SQIVND (reference sequence). V lost 4 bases, J lost 6 bases, and 14 bases stayed unmatched.

The rearrangement uses TRBV5-4 and TRBJ2-7; tentatively, D is TRBD1 (6 bases). This CDR3 comprises 15 residues. CDR1 SGHNT and CDR2 YYREEE come from the germline V gene (reference sequence). The germline V and J ends were trimmed by 3 bases and 2 bases, with 15 bases remaining between them. CDR3 region: CASSSEQGFAYEQYF. The DNA for the CDR3 is TGTGCCAGCAGCTCGGAACAGGGTTTCGCCTACGAGCAGTACTTC.

The CDR3 coding sequence is TGTGCCAGCAGCGCCAACCCCGGGACAGGTACCTTCCTCTTCTATGGCTACACCTTC. Translation: CASSANPGTGTFLFYGYTF. The chain carries TRBV9 and TRBJ1-2; the match to TRBD1 covers 8 bases. The CDR3 totals 19 residues. The J segment lost 4 bases and the V segment lost 3 bases, leaving 20 bases of the junction unmatched. In germline, CDR1 is SGDLS, CDR2 YYNGEE. Full variable domain (outside the CDR3, taken from reference TRBV9 and TRBJ1-2): DSGVTQTPKHLITATGQRVTLRCSPRSGDLSVYWYQQSLDQGLQFLIQYYNGEERAKGNILERFSAQQFPDLHSELNLSSLELGDSALYFCASSANPGTGTFLFYGYTFGSGTRLTVV.

This sequence joins TRBV19 and TRBJ1-1; D is undetermined. Per the germline V gene, CDR1 is LNHDA and CDR2 is SQIVND (reference sequence). With 7 bases removed from V and 5 bases from J, the gap between germline ends came to 11 bases. There are 12 residues in the CDR3. CDR3: CASKAIGTEAFF. The CDR3 DNA sequence: TGTGCCAGTAAGGCCATCGGGACTGAAGCTTTCTTT.

The chain links TRBV7-3 to TRBJ1-1; a weak D match, TRBD1 (6 bases). V was pared by 5 bases and J by 5 bases, with 12 bases between. Per the germline V gene, CDR1 is SGHTA and CDR2 is FQGTGA. This CDR3 comprises 13 residues. For the CDR3, the DNA is TGTGCCAGCAGCACGACAGGCTTGACTGAAGCTTTCTTT. Its protein is CASSTTGLTEAFF.

Notes on this clone: This CDR3 is also generated by other DNA sequences in the sample. This chain's CDR3 is CASSLKGNQPQHF. CDR3 in DNA: TGTGCCAGCAGCTTAAAAGGGAATCAGCCCCAGCATTTT. V is TRBV7-8 and J is TRBJ1-5; D uncertain. This CDR3 contains 13 residues. Germline CDR1 and CDR2: SGHVS and FQNEAQ. The V end was cut by 2 bases, the J end by 4 bases, with 6 bases between. Together with reference TRBV7-8 and TRBJ1-5, the CDR3 gives the full variable domain: GAGVSQSPRYKVAKRGQDVALRCDPISGHVSLFWYQQALGQGPEFLTYFQNEAQLDKSGLPSDRFFAERPEGSVSTLKIQRTQQEDSAVYLCASSLKGNQPQHFGDGTRLSIL.

The rearrangement uses TRBV6-6 and TRBJ1-4; D unclear. The CDR3 runs to 10 residues. V was cut by 10 bases and J by 4 bases, with 4 bases left in between. CDR1 is MNHNY and CDR2 is SVGAGI in the germline V gene (reference sequence). In nucleotides, the CDR3 is TGTGCCACACATAATGAAAAACTGTTTTTT. Its protein is CATHNEKLFF.

The V call is TRBV27, the J call TRBJ2-2, with 7 bases fitting TRBD1. The CDR3 length is 15 residues. Germline CDR1 and CDR2: MNHEY and SMNVEV (reference sequence). V lost 4 bases, J lost 2 bases, and 4 bases stayed unmatched. This chain's CDR3 is CASSSDRANTGELFF. Here the CDR3 DNA reads TGTGCCAGCAGTTCCGACAGGGCTAACACCGGGGAGCTGTTTTTT.